These 20 T cell receptor beta chains were all obtained from the same sample, sequenced in a study of T cell responses to AZD1222 COVID-19 vaccine. Data came from immunoSEQ multiplex PCR; TCRdb stores just in-frame clones and leaves some out. This sample yields 120,000 to 150,000 clones, of which more than 70% are seen a single time; 2% to 2.5% belongs to the top ten. Sequences were derived from peripheral blood, sampled on day 0 of AZD1222 vaccination. The receptors derive from an adult in good health.

The chain is built from TRBV10-3 and TRBJ2-3; D not resolved. Trimming cost V 2 bases and J 4 bases, with 1 base left between them. The germline V gene encodes CDR1 ENHRY and CDR2 SYGVKD. The CDR3 runs to 11 residues. CDR3 sequence: CAISEADTQYF. The CDR3 bases are TGTGCCATCAGTGAGGCAGATACGCAGTATTTT.

This rearrangement joins TRBV19 to TRBJ1-5; possibly TRBD1 for D (6 bases). The ends were cut back, 6 bases at V and 6 bases at J, with 18 bases in the middle. The germline V gene encodes CDR1 LNHDA and CDR2 SQIVND (reference sequence). CDR3 size: 15 residues. The CDR3 protein is CASRESTGKVQPQHF. The CDR3 nucleotides read TGTGCCAGTAGGGAAAGTACAGGGAAAGTTCAGCCCCAGCATTTT.

The CDR3 DNA follows: TGTGCCATCACTCCGGGACAGGGGGCGTTTGGCTACACCTTC. The encoded protein is CAITPGQGAFGYTF. The chain has TRBV10-3 and TRBJ1-2; TRBD1 matches at 12 bases. The germline V gene has CDR1 ENHRY and CDR2 SYGVKD. The CDR3 runs to 14 residues. J lost 7 bases, V lost 7 bases, and 7 bases had no gene match.

The rearrangement links TRBV11-3 to TRBJ1-2, with D possibly being TRBD1 (5 bases). The CDR3 is 14 residues long. The germline V gene has CDR1 SGHNT and CDR2 YENEEA. V dropped 6 bases and J dropped 5 bases, with 16 bases sitting between them. CDR3 sequence: CASSKGGAYYGYTF. Here the CDR3 DNA reads TGTGCCAGCAGTAAGGGCGGGGCGTATTATGGCTACACCTTC.

This chain uses TRBV6-5 with TRBJ1-2; D is unclear. V dropped 5 bases and J dropped 5 bases, with 18 bases sitting between them. There are 15 residues in the CDR3. CDR1 is MNHEY and CDR2 is SVGAGI in the germline V gene. Written as DNA, the CDR3 is TGTGCCAGCAGTACCTACCTCGGACCGTGGTATGGCTACACCTTC. Its protein is CASSTYLGPWYGYTF.

The rearrangement links TRBV11-2 to TRBJ2-5, with TRBD2 identical over 13 bases. The CDR3 extends over 15 amino acids. After removal of 5 bases from V and 2 bases from J, the junction contained 2 bases not matched to a gene. Germline values: CDR1 SGHAT, CDR2 FQNNGV. The CDR3 region is CASSLGLAGQETQYF. The CDR3 nucleotides are TGTGCCAGCAGCCTGGGACTAGCGGGGCAAGAGACCCAGTACTTC.

J is TRBJ2-1 and V is TRBV10-3; a possible D gene is TRBD2 (6 bases). CDR3 length: 15 residues. Germline CDR1 is ENHRY and CDR2 is SYGVKD. V was cut by 3 bases and J by 7 bases, with 16 bases left in between. This CDR3 reads CAISDPGVVRNEQFF. In nucleotides, the CDR3 is TGTGCCATCAGTGACCCGGGAGTAGTACGTAATGAGCAGTTCTTC.

V usage is TRBV11-2 and J usage is TRBJ2-2; the match to TRBD1 covers 7 bases. J gave up 6 bases and V 4 bases, and 2 bases lay outside the gene matches. The CDR3 runs 13 residues. Germline CDR1 is SGHAT and CDR2 is FQNNGV. The CDR3 DNA reads as TGTGCCAGCAGCTGGGACAGTTCCGGGGAGCTGTTTTTT. Amino acids: CASSWDSSGELFF.

The CDR3 loop reads CASSSGLNYGYTF. CDR3 in DNA: TGTGCCAGCAGCTCAGGACTTAACTATGGCTACACCTTC. The chain joins TRBV7-9 to TRBJ1-2; D ambiguous. Per germline, CDR1 SEHNR and CDR2 FQNEAQ (reference sequence). The V and J ends lost 4 bases and 1 base respectively, with 7 bases between them. The CDR3 runs 13 residues.

This sequence joins TRBV2 and TRBJ1-4; TRBD1 matches 9 bases. CDR1 is SNHLY, CDR2 FYNNEI, per germline. The CDR3 consists of 14 residues. Germline trimming cut 5 bases from V and 8 bases from J; bases unmatched to any gene: 6. CDR3 DNA sequence: TGTGCCAGCAGTAGGACAGGGGAGAGGGAAAAACTGTTTTTT. This translates into CASSRTGEREKLFF.

The table lists this clone with a count of one. This chain joins TRBV27 and TRBJ2-2; 9 bases match TRBD1. This CDR3 is built from 18 residues. Germline V gives CDR1 MNHEY, CDR2 SMNVEV (reference sequence). V was pared by 4 bases and J by 4 bases, with 13 bases of the junction left unmatched. The CDR3 region has the DNA TGTGCCAGCAGTTCCCCCCCTCTTGGGACAGGGTCCACCGGGGAGCTGTTTTTT. Translation: CASSSPPLGTGSTGELFF.

This clone was seen once. This chain links TRBV9 with TRBJ1-1; TRBD1 agrees at 7 bases. Trimming took 3 bases from V and 1 from J; bases not matched to a gene: 9. The CDR3 runs to 16 residues. CDR1 SGDLS and CDR2 YYNGEE come from the germline V gene. CDR3 sequence reads: CASSAPSGQQNTEAFF. The CDR3 region has the DNA TGTGCCAGCAGCGCACCGTCGGGACAGCAGAACACTGAAGCTTTCTTT. Filled out from reference TRBV9 and TRBJ1-1, the complete variable domain reads DSGVTQTPKHLITATGQRVTLRCSPRSGDLSVYWYQQSLDQGLQFLIQYYNGEERAKGNILERFSAQQFPDLHSELNLSSLELGDSALYFCASSAPSGQQNTEAFFGQGTRLTVV.

This chain uses TRBV9 with TRBJ2-5, with TRBD2 matching 12 bases. V was clipped by 0 bases and J by 4 bases; unmatched bases: 7. The CDR3 is 17 amino acids. CDR1 is SGDLS, CDR2 YYNGEE, per germline. The CDR3 reads CASSVGGLAGRGETQYF. CDR3 coding DNA: TGTGCCAGCAGCGTAGGAGGACTAGCGGGAAGGGGAGAGACCCAGTACTTC.

The chain employs TRBV12-5 and TRBJ1-2; a possible D gene is TRBD1 (6 bases). V lost 3 bases and J 6 bases, leaving 11 bases between the germline ends. CDR3 length: 13 amino acids. Germline V gene data show CDR1 as LGHNT and CDR2 as FRNRAP. The CDR3 region has the DNA TGTGCTAGTGGTTTCCGGGGGCTCCATGGCTACACCTTC. Its protein is CASGFRGLHGYTF.

J is TRBJ1-2 and V is TRBV9, with 7 nucleotides matching TRBD1. The CDR3 loop spans 13 amino acids. Germline V CDR1 and CDR2: SGDLS, YYNGEE. J was trimmed by 4 bases and V by 4 bases; bases with no gene match: 4. The CDR3: CASSPTGTYGYTF. The CDR3 DNA reads TGTGCCAGCAGCCCGACAGGGACCTATGGCTACACCTTC. The whole variable domain, filled in from reference TRBV9 and TRBJ1-2, reads DSGVTQTPKHLITATGQRVTLRCSPRSGDLSVYWYQQSLDQGLQFLIQYYNGEERAKGNILERFSAQQFPDLHSELNLSSLELGDSALYFCASSPTGTYGYTFGSGTRLTVV.

The V and J genes are TRBV30 and TRBJ2-1; no firm D call. Per germline, CDR1 GTSNPN and CDR2 SVGIG (reference sequence). The CDR3 extends over 13 amino acids. Trimming pared 4 bases from V and 5 bases from J, leaving 12 bases between. The CDR3 region has the DNA TGTGCCTGGAACTGGAAGGGCCACAATGAGCAGTTCTTC. Protein product: CAWNWKGHNEQFF.

The chain recombines TRBV25-1 with TRBJ1-1, with 9 positions matching TRBD1. The junction had 3 bases not matched to a gene; V was cut back by 4 bases and J by 6 bases. Germline V gene data show CDR1 as MGHDK and CDR2 as SYGVNS. The CDR3 is made up of 13 amino acids. CDR3 nucleotide sequence: TGTGCCAGCAGTGCACAGGGGGCCGCTGAAGCTTTCTTT. Translated: CASSAQGAAEAFF.

V usage is TRBV5-1 and J usage is TRBJ2-7; possibly TRBD2 for D (6 bases). CDR3 length equals 16 residues. Looked up from germline, CDR1 is SGHRS and CDR2 is YFSETQ. The V end lost 2 bases, the J end lost 0 bases, and 15 bases lay between the germline ends. The CDR3 bases are TGCGCCAGCAGCTTAATCGGGGGACCCCTCTCCTACGAGCAGTACTTC. It specifies CASSLIGGPLSYEQYF.

The chain employs TRBV5-6 and TRBJ2-2; no reliable D call. Trimming removed 4 bases at V and 5 bases at J, with 9 bases between. Germline CDR1 SGHDT, CDR2 YYEEEE. The CDR3 spans 13 residues. As DNA, the CDR3 is TGTGCCAGCAGCCTCGTGGGAACCGGGGAGCTGTTTTTT. Residues: CASSLVGTGELFF.

V gene TRBV7-2 combines with J gene TRBJ2-1, with D uncertain. The CDR3 is made up of 14 amino acids. Deletions cut 5 bases from V and 3 bases from J, with 11 bases between. Per the germline V gene, CDR1 is SGHTA and CDR2 is FQGNSA. The CDR3, as DNA: TGTGCCAGCAGCCGCCGAGGAGTCTACAATGAGCAGTTCTTC. Protein sequence: CASSRRGVYNEQFF.